This T cell receptor (beta chain) was profiled in a study of OX40 agonist ivuxolimab in advanced cancers. Sequencing used immunoSEQ multiplex PCR; TCRdb keeps in-frame clones, though not all of them. The sample has 39,000 or so clones; roughly nine tenths are singletons. In germline, CDR1 is SGHTA, CDR2 FQGNSA. The CDR3 has 16 amino acids. Unmatched junction bases numbered 5, after V lost 4 bases and J lost 5 bases. The sequence was collected from an adult with an advanced solid tumor such as melanoma, head and neck, liver or kidney cancer. The source was CD4+ or CD8+ T cells sorted from blood, collected in a trial of the OX40 agonist ivuxolimab. The chain couples TRBV7-2 to TRBJ2-5, with TRBD2 identical over 15 bases. This CDR3 reads CASSSGLAGGYETQYF. Here the CDR3 DNA reads TGTGCCAGCAGCTCCGGACTAGCGGGGGGGTATGAGACCCAGTACTTC.